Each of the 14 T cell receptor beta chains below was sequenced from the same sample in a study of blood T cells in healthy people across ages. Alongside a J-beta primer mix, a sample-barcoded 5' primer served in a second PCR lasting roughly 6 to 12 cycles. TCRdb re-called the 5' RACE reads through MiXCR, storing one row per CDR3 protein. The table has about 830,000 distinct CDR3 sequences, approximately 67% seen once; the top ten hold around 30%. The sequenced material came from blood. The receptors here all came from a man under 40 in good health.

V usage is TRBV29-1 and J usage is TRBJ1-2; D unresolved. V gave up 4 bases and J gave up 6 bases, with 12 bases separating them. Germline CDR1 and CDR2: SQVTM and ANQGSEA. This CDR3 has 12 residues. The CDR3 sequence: CSVGQTFDGYTF. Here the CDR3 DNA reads TGCAGCGTTGGTCAGACCTTTGATGGCTACACCTTC. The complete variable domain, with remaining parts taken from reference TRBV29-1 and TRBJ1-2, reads SAVISQKPSRDICQRGTSLTIQCQVDSQVTMMFWYRQQPGQSLTLIATANQGSEATYESGFVIDKFPISRPNLTFSTLTVSNMSPEDSSIYLCSVGQTFDGYTFGSGTRLTVV.

CDR3 residues: CASSSLNGYTF. CDR3 DNA: TGTGCCAGCAGTTCCCTGAATGGCTACACCTTC. The V gene is TRBV12-3 or TRBV12-4, the J gene TRBJ1-2; D uncertain. V dropped 4 bases and J dropped 6 bases, with 6 bases sitting between them. The CDR3 length is 11 residues.

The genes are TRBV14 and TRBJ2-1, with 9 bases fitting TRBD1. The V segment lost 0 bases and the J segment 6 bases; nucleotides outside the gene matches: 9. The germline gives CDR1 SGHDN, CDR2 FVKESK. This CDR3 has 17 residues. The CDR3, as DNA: TGTGCCAGCAGCCAAGATCATGAGACAGGGGGGTCCAATGAGCAGTTCTTC. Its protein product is CASSQDHETGGSNEQFF.

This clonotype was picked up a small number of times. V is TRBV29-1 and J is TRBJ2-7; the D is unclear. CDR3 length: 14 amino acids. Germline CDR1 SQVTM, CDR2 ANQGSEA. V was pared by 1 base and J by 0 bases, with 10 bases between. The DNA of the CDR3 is TGCAGCGTTGAAGTCGGAGCCAACTCCTACGAGCAGTACTTC. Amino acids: CSVEVGANSYEQYF.

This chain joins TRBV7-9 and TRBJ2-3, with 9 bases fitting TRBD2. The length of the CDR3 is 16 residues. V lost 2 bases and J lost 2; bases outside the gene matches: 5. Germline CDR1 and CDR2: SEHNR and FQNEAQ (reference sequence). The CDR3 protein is CASSLNLAGDTDTQYF. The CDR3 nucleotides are TGTGCCAGCAGCTTAAATTTAGCGGGGGACACAGATACGCAGTATTTT. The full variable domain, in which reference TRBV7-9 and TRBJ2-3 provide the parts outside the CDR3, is DTGVSQNPRHKITKRGQNVTFRCDPISEHNRLYWYRQTLGQGPEFLTYFQNEAQLEKSRLLSDRFSAERPKGSFSTLEIQRTEQGDSAMYLCASSLNLAGDTDTQYFGPGTRLTVL.

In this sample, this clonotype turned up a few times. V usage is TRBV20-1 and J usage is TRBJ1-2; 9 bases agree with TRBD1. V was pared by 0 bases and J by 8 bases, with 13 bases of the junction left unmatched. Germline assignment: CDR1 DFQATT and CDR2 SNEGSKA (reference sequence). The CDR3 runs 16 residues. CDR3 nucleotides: TGCAGTGCTAGAGATGGGACCTCCGGGACAGGGAAGGGCTACACCTTC. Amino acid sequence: CSARDGTSGTGKGYTF.

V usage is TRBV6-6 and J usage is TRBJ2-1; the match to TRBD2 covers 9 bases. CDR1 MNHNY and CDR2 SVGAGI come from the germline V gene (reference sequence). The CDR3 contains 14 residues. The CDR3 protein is CAIRAGGKDNEQFF. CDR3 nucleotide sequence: TGTGCAATCCGAGCGGGGGGTAAGGACAATGAGCAGTTCTTC.

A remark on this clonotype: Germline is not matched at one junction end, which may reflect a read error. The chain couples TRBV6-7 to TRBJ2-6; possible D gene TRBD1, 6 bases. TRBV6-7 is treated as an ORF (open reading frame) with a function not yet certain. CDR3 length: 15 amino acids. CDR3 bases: TGTGCCAGCAGTTACATGGGGGCTGGGGCCAACGCCCTGACTTTC. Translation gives CASSYMGAGANALTF.

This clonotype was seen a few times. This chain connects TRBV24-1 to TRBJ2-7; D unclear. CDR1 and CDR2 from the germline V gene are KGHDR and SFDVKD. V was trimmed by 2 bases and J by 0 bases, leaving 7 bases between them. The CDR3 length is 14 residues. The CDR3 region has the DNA TGTGCCACCAGTGATTATGGCAACTCCTACGAGCAGTACTTC. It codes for CATSDYGNSYEQYF.

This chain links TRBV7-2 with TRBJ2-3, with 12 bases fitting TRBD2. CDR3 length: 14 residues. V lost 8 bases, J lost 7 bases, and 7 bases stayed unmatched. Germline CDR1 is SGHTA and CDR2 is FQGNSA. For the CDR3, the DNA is TGTGCCAGCGAACTAGCGGGGGGCCTTCATACGCAGTATTTT. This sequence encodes CASELAGGLHTQYF. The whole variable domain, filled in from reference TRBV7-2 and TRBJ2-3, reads GAGVSQSPSNKVTEKGKDVELRCDPISGHTALYWYRQSLGQGLEFLIYFQGNSAPDKSGLPSDRFSAERTGGSVSTLTIQRTQQEDSAVYLCASELAGGLHTQYFGPGTRLTVL.

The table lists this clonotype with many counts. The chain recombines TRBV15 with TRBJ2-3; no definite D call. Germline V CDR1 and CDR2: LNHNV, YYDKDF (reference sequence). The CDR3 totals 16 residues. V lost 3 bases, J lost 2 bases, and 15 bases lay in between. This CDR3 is CATSSLSPSITDTQYF. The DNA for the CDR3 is TGTGCCACCAGCAGTTTAAGCCCGAGTATCACAGATACGCAGTATTTT.

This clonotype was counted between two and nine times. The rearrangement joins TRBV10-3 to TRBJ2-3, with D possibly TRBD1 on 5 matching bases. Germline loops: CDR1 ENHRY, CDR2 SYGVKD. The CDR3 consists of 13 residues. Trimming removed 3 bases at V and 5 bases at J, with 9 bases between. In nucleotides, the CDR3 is TGTGCCATCAGTGACAGGGTGGGAGATACGCAGTATTTT. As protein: CAISDRVGDTQYF.

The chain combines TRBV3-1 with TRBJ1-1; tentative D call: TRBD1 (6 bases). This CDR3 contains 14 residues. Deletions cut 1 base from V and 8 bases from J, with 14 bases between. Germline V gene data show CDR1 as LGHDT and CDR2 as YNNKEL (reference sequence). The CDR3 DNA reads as TGTGCCAGCAGCCAAGCCGGGACAATTTTCGAAGCTTTCTTT. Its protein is CASSQAGTIFEAFF.

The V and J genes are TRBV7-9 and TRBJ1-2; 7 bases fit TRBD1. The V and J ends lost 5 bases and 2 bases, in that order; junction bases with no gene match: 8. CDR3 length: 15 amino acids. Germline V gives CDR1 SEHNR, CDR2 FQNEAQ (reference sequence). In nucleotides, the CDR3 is TGTGCCAGCAGCCCTCCGGGACAGCAAAACTATGGCTACACCTTC. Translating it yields CASSPPGQQNYGYTF.